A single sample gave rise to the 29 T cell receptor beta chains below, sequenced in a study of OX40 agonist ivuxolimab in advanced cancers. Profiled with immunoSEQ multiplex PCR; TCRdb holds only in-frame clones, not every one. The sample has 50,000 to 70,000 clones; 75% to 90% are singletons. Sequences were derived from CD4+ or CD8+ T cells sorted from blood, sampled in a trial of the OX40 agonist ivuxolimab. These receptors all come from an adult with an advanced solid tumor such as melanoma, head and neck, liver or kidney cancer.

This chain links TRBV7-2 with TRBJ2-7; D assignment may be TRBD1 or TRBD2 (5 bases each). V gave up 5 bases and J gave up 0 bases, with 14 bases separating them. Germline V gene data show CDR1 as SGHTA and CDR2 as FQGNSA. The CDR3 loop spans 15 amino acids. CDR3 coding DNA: TGTGCCAGCAGCGGCAGTGGGGGTTTCTCCTACGAGCAGTACTTC. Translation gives CASSGSGGFSYEQYF.

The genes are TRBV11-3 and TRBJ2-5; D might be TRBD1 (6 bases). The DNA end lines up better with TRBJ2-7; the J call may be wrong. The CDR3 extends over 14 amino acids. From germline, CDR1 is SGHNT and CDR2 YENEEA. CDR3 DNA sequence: TGTGCCAGCAGCCTACTCGGACAGTTTTACGAGCAGTACTTC. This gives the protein CASSLLGQFYEQYF.

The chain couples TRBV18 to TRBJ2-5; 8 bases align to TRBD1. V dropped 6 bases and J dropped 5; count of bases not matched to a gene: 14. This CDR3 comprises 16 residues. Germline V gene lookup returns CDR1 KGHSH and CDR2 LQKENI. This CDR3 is CASSLGQGAWEETQYF. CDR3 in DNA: TGTGCCAGCTCCCTAGGACAGGGCGCCTGGGAGGAGACCCAGTACTTC.

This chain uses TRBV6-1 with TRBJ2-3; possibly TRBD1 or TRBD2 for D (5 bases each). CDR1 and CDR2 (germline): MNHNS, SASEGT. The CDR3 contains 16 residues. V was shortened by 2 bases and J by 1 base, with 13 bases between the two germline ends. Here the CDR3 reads CASSELRDPGTDTQYF. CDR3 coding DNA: TGTGCCAGCAGTGAATTAAGGGACCCGGGCACAGATACGCAGTATTTT.

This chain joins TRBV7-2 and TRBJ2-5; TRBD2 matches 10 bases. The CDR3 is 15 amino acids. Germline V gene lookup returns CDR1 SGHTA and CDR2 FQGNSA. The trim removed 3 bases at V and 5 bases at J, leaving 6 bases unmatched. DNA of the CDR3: TGTGCCAGCAGCTTCTCCAGCGGGGGGGAGGAGACCCAGTACTTC. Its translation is CASSFSSGGEETQYF.

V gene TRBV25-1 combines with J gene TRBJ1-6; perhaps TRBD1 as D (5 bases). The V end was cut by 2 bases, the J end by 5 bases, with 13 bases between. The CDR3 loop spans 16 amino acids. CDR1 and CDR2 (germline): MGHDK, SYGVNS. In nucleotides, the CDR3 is TGTGCCAGCAGTGAAAATGCGGGACTCGATAATTCACCCCTCCACTTT. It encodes CASSENAGLDNSPLHF.

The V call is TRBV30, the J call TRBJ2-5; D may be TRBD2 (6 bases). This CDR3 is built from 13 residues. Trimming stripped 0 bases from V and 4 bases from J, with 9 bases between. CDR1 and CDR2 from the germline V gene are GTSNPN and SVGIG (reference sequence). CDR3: CAWSVAGRETQYF. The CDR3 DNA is TGTGCCTGGAGTGTGGCGGGGAGAGAGACCCAGTACTTC.

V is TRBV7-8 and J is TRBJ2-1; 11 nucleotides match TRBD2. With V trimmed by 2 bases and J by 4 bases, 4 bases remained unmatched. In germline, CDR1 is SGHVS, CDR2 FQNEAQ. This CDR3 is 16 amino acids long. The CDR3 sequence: CASSLLAGGLYNEQFF. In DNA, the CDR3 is TGTGCCAGCAGCTTACTAGCGGGGGGCTTGTACAATGAGCAGTTCTTC.

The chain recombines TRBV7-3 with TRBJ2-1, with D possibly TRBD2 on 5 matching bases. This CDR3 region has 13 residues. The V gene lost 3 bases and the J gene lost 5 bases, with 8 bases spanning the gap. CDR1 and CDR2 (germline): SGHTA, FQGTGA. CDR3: CASSFTEDNEQFF. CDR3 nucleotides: TGTGCCAGCAGCTTCACGGAGGACAATGAGCAGTTCTTC.

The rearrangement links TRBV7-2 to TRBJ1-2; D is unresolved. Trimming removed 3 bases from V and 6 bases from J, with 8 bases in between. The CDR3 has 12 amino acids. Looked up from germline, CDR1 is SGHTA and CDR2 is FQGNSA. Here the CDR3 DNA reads TGTGCCAGCAGCTTTGGAAGGGATGGCTACACCTTC. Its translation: CASSFGRDGYTF.

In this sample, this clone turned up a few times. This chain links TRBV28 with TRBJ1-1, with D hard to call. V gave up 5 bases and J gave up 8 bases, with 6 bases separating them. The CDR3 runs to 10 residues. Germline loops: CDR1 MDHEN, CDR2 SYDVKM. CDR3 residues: CASSAYEAFF. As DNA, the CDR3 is TGTGCCAGCAGTGCCTACGAAGCTTTCTTT.

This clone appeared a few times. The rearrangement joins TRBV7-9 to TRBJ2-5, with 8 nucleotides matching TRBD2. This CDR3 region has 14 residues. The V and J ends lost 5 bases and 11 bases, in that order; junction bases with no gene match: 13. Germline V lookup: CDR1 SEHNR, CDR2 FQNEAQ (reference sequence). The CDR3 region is CASSPPGGGGLQYF. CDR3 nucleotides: TGTGCCAGCAGCCCCCCGGGGGGCGGGGGGCTTCAGTACTTC. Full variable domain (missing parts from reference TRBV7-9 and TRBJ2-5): DTGVSQNPRHKITKRGQNVTFRCDPISEHNRLYWYRQTLGQGPEFLTYFQNEAQLEKSRLLSDRFSAERPKGSFSTLEIQRTEQGDSAMYLCASSPPGGGGLQYFGPGTRLLVL.

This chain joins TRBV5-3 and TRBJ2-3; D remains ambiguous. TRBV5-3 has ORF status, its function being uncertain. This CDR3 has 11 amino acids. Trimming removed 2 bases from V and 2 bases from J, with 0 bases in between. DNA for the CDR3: TGTGCCAGAAGCTTCACAGATACGCAGTATTTT. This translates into CARSFTDTQYF.

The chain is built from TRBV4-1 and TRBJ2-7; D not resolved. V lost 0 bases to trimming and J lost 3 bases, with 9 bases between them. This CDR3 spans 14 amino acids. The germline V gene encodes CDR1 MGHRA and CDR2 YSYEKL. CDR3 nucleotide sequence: TGCGCCAGCAGCCAAGATCTCACAGACTACGAGCAGTACTTC. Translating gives CASSQDLTDYEQYF.

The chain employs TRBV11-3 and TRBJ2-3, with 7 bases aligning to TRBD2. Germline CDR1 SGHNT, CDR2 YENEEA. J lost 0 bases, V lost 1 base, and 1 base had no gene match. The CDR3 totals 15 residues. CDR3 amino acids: CASSLGGGSTDTQYF. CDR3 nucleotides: TGTGCCAGCAGCTTAGGGGGGGGTAGCACAGATACGCAGTATTTT.

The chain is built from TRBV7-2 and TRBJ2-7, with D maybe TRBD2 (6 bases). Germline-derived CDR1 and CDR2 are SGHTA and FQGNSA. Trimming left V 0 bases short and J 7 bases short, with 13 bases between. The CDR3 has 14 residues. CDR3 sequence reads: CASSLARVREEQYF. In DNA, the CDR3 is TGTGCCAGCAGCTTAGCCCGGGTCCGGGAGGAGCAGTACTTC. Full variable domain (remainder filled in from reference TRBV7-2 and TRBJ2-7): GAGVSQSPSNKVTEKGKDVELRCDPISGHTALYWYRQSLGQGLEFLIYFQGNSAPDKSGLPSDRFSAERTGGSVSTLTIQRTQQEDSAVYLCASSLARVREEQYFGPGTRLTVT.

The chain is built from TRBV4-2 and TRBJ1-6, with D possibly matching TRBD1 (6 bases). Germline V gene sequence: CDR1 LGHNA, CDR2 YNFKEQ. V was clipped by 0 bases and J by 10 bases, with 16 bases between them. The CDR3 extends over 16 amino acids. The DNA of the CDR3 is TGTGCCAGCAGCCAAGATATGACGGCGGGGGGCTCACCCCTCCACTTT. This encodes CASSQDMTAGGSPLHF.

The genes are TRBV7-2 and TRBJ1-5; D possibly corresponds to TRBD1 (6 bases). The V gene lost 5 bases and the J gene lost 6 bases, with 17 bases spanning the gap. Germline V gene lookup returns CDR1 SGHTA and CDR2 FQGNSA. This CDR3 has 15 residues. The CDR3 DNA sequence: TGTGCCAGCAGCGCCCGGCGGGGGGCAGGTCAGCCCCAGCATTTT. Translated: CASSARRGAGQPQHF. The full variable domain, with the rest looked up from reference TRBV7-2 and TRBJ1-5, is GAGVSQSPSNKVTEKGKDVELRCDPISGHTALYWYRQSLGQGLEFLIYFQGNSAPDKSGLPSDRFSAERTGGSVSTLTIQRTQQEDSAVYLCASSARRGAGQPQHFGDGTRLSIL.

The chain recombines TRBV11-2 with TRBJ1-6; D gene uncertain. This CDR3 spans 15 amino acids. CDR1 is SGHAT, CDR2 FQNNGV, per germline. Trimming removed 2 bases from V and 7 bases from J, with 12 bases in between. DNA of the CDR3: TGTGCCAGCAGCTTATTACCGGCAGCGAATTCACCCCTCCACTTT. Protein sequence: CASSLLPAANSPLHF.

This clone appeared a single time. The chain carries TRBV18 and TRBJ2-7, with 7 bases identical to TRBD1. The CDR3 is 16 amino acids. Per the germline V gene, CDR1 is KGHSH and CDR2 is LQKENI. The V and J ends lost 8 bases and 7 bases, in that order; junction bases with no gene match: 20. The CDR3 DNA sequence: TGTGCCAGCGCTTCACCAGGGGGACGGCCGGTGGGGGAGCAGTACTTC. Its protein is CASASPGGRPVGEQYF.

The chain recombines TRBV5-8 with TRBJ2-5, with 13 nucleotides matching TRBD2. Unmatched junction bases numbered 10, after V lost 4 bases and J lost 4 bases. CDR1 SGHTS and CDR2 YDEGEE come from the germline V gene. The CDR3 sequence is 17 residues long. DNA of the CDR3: TGTGCCAGCAGCACGGGACTAGCGGGGTTAGGTGGAGAGACCCAGTACTTC. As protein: CASSTGLAGLGGETQYF.

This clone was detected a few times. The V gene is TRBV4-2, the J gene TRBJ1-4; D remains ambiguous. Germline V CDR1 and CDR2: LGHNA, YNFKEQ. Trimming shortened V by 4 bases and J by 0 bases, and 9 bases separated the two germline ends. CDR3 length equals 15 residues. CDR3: CASSRYSATNEKLFF. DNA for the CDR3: TGTGCCAGCAGCCGCTACAGTGCAACTAATGAAAAACTGTTTTTT.

The CDR3 nucleotides read TGTGCCAGCAGCTCGGGACCGGGACGCTTCGATGAAAAACTGTTTTTT. It yields the protein CASSSGPGRFDEKLFF. The chain is built from TRBV5-4 and TRBJ1-4, with D maybe TRBD1 (5 bases). In germline, CDR1 is SGHNT, CDR2 YYREEE (reference sequence). Trimming stripped 3 bases from V and 6 bases from J, with 18 bases between. The CDR3 extends over 16 amino acids. Full variable domain (outside the CDR3, taken from reference TRBV5-4 and TRBJ1-4): ETGVTQSPTHLIKTRGQQVTLRCSSQSGHNTVSWYQQALGQGPQFIFQYYREEENGRGNFPPRFSGLQFPNYSSELNVNALELDDSALYLCASSSGPGRFDEKLFFGSGTQLSVL.

The CDR3 sequence: CAWTSSAGELFF. The CDR3 DNA sequence: TGTGCCTGGACCTCTAGCGCCGGGGAGCTGTTTTTT. The gene calls are TRBV30 and TRBJ2-2, with D perhaps matching TRBD2 (6 bases). The germline V gene encodes CDR1 GTSNPN and CDR2 SVGIG (reference sequence). The CDR3 loop spans 12 amino acids. Trimming took off 4 bases at V and 6 bases at J, with 9 bases between the two ends.

CDR3 protein: CASSLGGGSNQPQHF. DNA of the CDR3: TGTGCCAGCAGCTTAGGGGGGGGAAGCAATCAGCCCCAGCATTTT. J is TRBJ1-5 and V is TRBV7-9, with D possibly TRBD1 on 5 matching bases. CDR1 and CDR2 from the germline V gene are SEHNR and FQNEAQ (reference sequence). The CDR3 covers 15 residues. The V end lost 1 base, the J end lost 1 base, and 8 bases lay between the germline ends.

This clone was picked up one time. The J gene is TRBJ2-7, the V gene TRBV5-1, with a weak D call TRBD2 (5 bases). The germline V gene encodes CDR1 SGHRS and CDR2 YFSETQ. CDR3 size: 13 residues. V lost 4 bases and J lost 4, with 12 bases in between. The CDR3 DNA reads TGCGCCAGCAGCACCTGGACGGGATACGAGCAGTACTTC. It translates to CASSTWTGYEQYF.

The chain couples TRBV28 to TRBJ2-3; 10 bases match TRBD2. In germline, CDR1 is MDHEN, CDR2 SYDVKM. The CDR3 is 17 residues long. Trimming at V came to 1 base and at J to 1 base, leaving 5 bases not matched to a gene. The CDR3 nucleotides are TGTGCCAGCAGTTTATTGCCGAGCGGGGGGGGCACAGATACGCAGTATTTT. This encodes CASSLLPSGGGTDTQYF. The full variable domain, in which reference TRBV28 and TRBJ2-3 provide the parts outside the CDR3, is DVKVTQSSRYLVKRTGEKVFLECVQDMDHENMFWYRQDPGLGLRLIYFSYDVKMKEKGDIPEGYSVSREKKERFSLILESASTNQTSMYLCASSLLPSGGGTDTQYFGPGTRLTVL.

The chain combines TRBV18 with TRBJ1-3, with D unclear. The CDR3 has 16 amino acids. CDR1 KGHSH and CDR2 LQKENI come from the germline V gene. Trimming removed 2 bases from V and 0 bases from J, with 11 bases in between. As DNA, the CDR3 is TGTGCCAGCTCACCATTGGCGGAAACCTCTGGAAACACCATATATTTT. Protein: CASSPLAETSGNTIYF.

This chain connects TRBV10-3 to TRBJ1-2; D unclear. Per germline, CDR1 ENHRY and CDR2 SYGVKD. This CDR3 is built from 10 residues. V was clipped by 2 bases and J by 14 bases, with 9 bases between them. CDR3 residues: CAISEEAWTF. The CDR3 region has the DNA TGTGCCATCAGTGAGGAGGCGTGGACCTTC.